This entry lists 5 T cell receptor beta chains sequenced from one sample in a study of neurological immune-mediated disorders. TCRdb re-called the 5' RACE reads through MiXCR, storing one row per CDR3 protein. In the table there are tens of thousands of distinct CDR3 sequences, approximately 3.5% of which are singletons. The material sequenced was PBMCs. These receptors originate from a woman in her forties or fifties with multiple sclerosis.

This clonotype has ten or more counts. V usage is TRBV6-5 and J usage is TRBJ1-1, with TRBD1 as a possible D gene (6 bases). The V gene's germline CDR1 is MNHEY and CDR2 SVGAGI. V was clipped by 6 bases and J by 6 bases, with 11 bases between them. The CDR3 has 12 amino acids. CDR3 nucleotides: TGTGCCAGCAGGGGAGGACAGTCTGAAGCTTTCTTT. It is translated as CASRGGQSEAFF.

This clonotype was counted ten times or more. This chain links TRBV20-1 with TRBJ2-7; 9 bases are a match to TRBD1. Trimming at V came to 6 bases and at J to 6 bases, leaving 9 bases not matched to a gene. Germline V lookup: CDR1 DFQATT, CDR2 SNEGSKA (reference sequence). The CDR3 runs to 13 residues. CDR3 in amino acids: CSAPGQGLFEQYF. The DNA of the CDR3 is TGCAGTGCACCGGGACAGGGCCTCTTCGAGCAGTACTTC.

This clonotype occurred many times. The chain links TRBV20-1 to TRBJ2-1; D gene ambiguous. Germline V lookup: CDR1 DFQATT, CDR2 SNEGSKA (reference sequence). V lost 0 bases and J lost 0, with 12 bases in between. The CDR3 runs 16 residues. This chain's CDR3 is CSARDNRPGSYNEQFF. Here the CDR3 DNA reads TGCAGTGCTAGAGATAATCGACCGGGCTCCTACAATGAGCAGTTCTTC.

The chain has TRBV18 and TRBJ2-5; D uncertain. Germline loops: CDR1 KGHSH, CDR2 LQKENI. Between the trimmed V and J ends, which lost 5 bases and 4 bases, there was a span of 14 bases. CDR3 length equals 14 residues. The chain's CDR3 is CASSAIVSAETQYF. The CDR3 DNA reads TGTGCCAGCTCAGCAATTGTCAGCGCAGAGACCCAGTACTTC.

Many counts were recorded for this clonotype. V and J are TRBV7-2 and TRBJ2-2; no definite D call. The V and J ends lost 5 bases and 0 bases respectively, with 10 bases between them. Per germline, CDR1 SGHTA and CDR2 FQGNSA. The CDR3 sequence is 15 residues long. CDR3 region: CASSPDTANTGELFF. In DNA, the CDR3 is TGTGCCAGCAGCCCCGACACAGCGAACACCGGGGAGCTGTTTTTT. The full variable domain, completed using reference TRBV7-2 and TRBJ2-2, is GAGVSQSPSNKVTEKGKDVELRCDPISGHTALYWYRQSLGQGLEFLIYFQGNSAPDKSGLPSDRFSAERTGGSVSTLTIQRTQQEDSAVYLCASSPDTANTGELFFGEGSRLTVL.